The 26 T cell receptor beta chains in this list originate from one sample, sequenced in a study of cytomegalovirus exposure and HLA in healthy donors (TCRdb year 2017). Receptors were amplified or captured by the immunoSEQ multiplex PCR assay. For the multiplex PCR, a mixture combining 60 forward primers for TCR Vbeta segments and 13 reverse primers for TCR Jbeta segments was used. TCRdb re-hosts the immuneACCESS table, in-frame sequences only. Its copies lack some clones; in the studies checked, an unresolved V gene accounts for under half of them, and the cause for the rest is not known. The sample has over 80,000 clones on record, roughly 80% of them singletons. The leading ten clones occupy 3% to 4% of the sample. What was sequenced was PBMCs. The receptors were gathered from a man aged 30 to 45 in good health and CMV-seropositive.

The chain uses TRBV4-1 and TRBJ2-7; 9 positions match TRBD2. V trimming: 4 bases; J trimming: 2 bases; junction bases outside the gene matches: 6. This CDR3 spans 15 amino acids. CDR1 is MGHRA, CDR2 YSYEKL, per germline. The CDR3 bases are TGCGCCAGCAGCCTCGGACTAGCGAGAACCTACGAGCAGTACTTC. Its protein product is CASSLGLARTYEQYF.

This rearrangement joins TRBV5-5 to TRBJ1-1; no definite D call. The CDR3 contains 11 residues. Germline V gene sequence: CDR1 SGHKS, CDR2 YYEKEE (reference sequence). V lost 1 base and J lost 7, with 5 bases in between. CDR3 coding DNA: TGTGCCAGCAGCTTGAGCCTTGAAGCTTTCTTT. Amino acid sequence: CASSLSLEAFF. Filled out from reference TRBV5-5 and TRBJ1-1, the complete variable domain reads DAGVTQSPTHLIKTRGQQVTLRCSPISGHKSVSWYQQVLGQGPQFIFQYYEKEERGRGNFPDRFSARQFPNYSSELNVNALLLGDSALYLCASSLSLEAFFGQGTRLTVV.

The gene calls are TRBV6-1 and TRBJ1-1, with 7 bases matching TRBD1. The CDR3 contains 14 residues. The V gene's germline CDR1 is MNHNS and CDR2 SASEGT. Germline trimming cut 5 bases from V and 4 bases from J; bases unmatched to any gene: 7. The CDR3 nucleotides are TGTGCCAGCAGTTTCAGGGGGTCGCGCACTGAAGCTTTCTTT. It translates to CASSFRGSRTEAFF.

This clone was found once. The CDR3 reads CASSYDSTVKTYEQYF. Written as DNA, the CDR3 is TGTGCCAGCAGTTACGATTCGACAGTAAAGACCTACGAGCAGTACTTC. This sequence joins TRBV6-6 and TRBJ2-5; a possible D gene is TRBD1 (5 bases). Gene TRBJ2-7 matches the end of the DNA better, so the J call may be wrong. CDR1 and CDR2 (germline): MNHNY, SVGAGI (reference sequence). This CDR3 is built from 16 residues.

The chain combines TRBV6-6 with TRBJ2-3; perhaps TRBD2 as D (6 bases). The germline CDR1 and CDR2 sequences are MNHNY and SVGAGI (reference sequence). The length of the CDR3 is 16 residues. Trimming shortened V by 4 bases and J by 1 base, and 15 bases separated the two germline ends. This CDR3 is CASSFSPGRGTDTQYF. The CDR3 region has the DNA TGTGCCAGCAGTTTTAGTCCCGGGAGAGGCACAGATACGCAGTATTTT.

For this clone: The same CDR3 is also encoded by other DNA sequences in this sample. V usage is TRBV15 and J usage is TRBJ1-5, with TRBD1 matching 9 bases. CDR1 is LNHNV, CDR2 YYDKDF, per germline (reference sequence). The CDR3 spans 17 residues. Losses at the gene ends were 1 base for V and 10 bases for J; bases not matched to a gene: 14. The CDR3 region has the DNA TGTGCCACCAGCAGAGGACAGGAGACAGGGGGTTTTCAACCCCAGCATTTT. Amino acid sequence: CATSRGQETGGFQPQHF.

J is TRBJ1-2 and V is TRBV30; D call uncertain. This CDR3 comprises 12 residues. Between the trimmed V and J ends, which lost 4 bases and 8 bases, there was a span of 14 bases. Germline CDR1 and CDR2: GTSNPN and SVGIG (reference sequence). The CDR3 DNA is TGTGCCTGGAAGCCAGAGGGTAGGGGCTACACCTTC. Translated: CAWKPEGRGYTF.

The genes are TRBV2 and TRBJ1-5, with D possibly TRBD1 on 5 matching bases. The CDR3 totals 15 residues. The germline CDR1 and CDR2 sequences are SNHLY and FYNNEI. V was trimmed by 4 bases and J by 5 bases, leaving 15 bases between them. The CDR3 region has the DNA TGTGCCAGCAGTGGGGCAGGGACTCTTTATCAGCCCCAGCATTTT. Residues: CASSGAGTLYQPQHF.

The rearrangement joins TRBV15 to TRBJ2-7, with 10 bases identical to TRBD2. The CDR3 covers 13 residues. The ends lost 8 bases at V and 3 bases at J; junction bases unmatched: 4. CDR1 and CDR2 from the germline V gene are LNHNV and YYDKDF (reference sequence). CDR3 nucleotides: TGTGCCACCGGACTAGCGGACAACTACGAGCAGTACTTC. Translating gives CATGLADNYEQYF.

V usage is TRBV11-2 and J usage is TRBJ2-1, with 7 bases fitting TRBD2. Germline V gene lookup returns CDR1 SGHAT and CDR2 FQNNGV. The CDR3 has 14 amino acids. The trim removed 0 bases at V and 13 bases at J, leaving 9 bases unmatched. The CDR3 nucleotides are TGTGCCAGCAGCTTAGATGGCGGGAGTCAATCCCAGTTCTTC. Amino acids: CASSLDGGSQSQFF.

This clone was detected only a few times. The chain joins TRBV5-1 to TRBJ1-4; 8 bases agree with TRBD1. CDR3 size: 15 residues. Per germline, CDR1 SGHRS and CDR2 YFSETQ. The ends lost 1 base at V and 8 bases at J; junction bases unmatched: 7. The CDR3 DNA is TGCGCCAGCAGCTTGACCGGGACAGGACTCGAAAAACTGTTTTTT. Amino acid sequence: CASSLTGTGLEKLFF. Full variable domain (rest looked up from reference TRBV5-1 and TRBJ1-4): KAGVTQTPRYLIKTRGQQVTLSCSPISGHRSVSWYQQTPGQGLQFLFEYFSETQRNKGNFPGRFSGRQFSNSRSEMNVSTLELGDSALYLCASSLTGTGLEKLFFGSGTQLSVL.

The chain carries TRBV6-5 and TRBJ1-5; a possible D gene is TRBD1 (6 bases). CDR1 is MNHEY, CDR2 SVGAGI, per germline. There are 15 residues in the CDR3. V lost 5 bases, J lost 3 bases, and 14 bases lay in between. The CDR3, as DNA: TGTGCCAGCAGTCACGACAGGTCTCTCAATCAGCCCCAGCATTTT. This encodes CASSHDRSLNQPQHF.

This chain uses TRBV6-5 with TRBJ1-1; the D is unclear. V lost 2 bases, J lost 1 base, and 14 bases lay in between. The CDR3 is made up of 16 amino acids. Germline V CDR1 and CDR2: MNHEY, SVGAGI. This CDR3 is CASSYAPQTPNTEAFF. The CDR3, as DNA: TGTGCCAGCAGTTACGCCCCCCAGACACCGAACACTGAAGCTTTCTTT.

The V and J genes are TRBV18 and TRBJ2-1; 10 bases map to TRBD2. Germline V lookup: CDR1 KGHSH, CDR2 LQKENI. V was pared by 1 base and J by 9 bases, with 6 bases of the junction left unmatched. This CDR3 spans 15 amino acids. CDR3 nucleotides: TGTGCCAGCTCACCACGCGGGACTAGCGTCGGTGAGCAGTTCTTC. Its translation: CASSPRGTSVGEQFF.

V is TRBV14 and J is TRBJ1-2; unclear D gene. This CDR3 region has 13 residues. V gave up 1 base and J gave up 6 bases, with 9 bases separating them. The germline gives CDR1 SGHDN, CDR2 FVKESK. CDR3 region: CASSQAPLNGYTF. CDR3 in DNA: TGTGCCAGCAGCCAAGCTCCACTGAATGGCTACACCTTC.

There are a few counts of this clone. This chain links TRBV7-9 with TRBJ2-2; D may be TRBD1 (6 bases). Germline V lookup: CDR1 SEHNR, CDR2 FQNEAQ (reference sequence). The CDR3 is 14 residues long. The CDR3 region has the DNA TGTGCTTCAAGCTTGGCAGGGGCCCCCGGGGAGCTGTTTTTT. Residues: CASSLAGAPGELFF.

This sequence joins TRBV10-1 and TRBJ2-2, with D perhaps matching TRBD1 (6 bases). Trimming shortened V by 4 bases and J by 7 bases, and 10 bases separated the two germline ends. CDR1 is WNHNN and CDR2 is SYGVQD in the germline V gene (reference sequence). CDR3 length: 13 amino acids. CDR3 protein: CASSGTAGGELFF. In nucleotides, the CDR3 is TGCGCCAGCAGTGGGACAGCCGGCGGGGAGCTGTTTTTT.

There are a few counts of this clone. The chain uses TRBV7-2 and TRBJ1-5; D unclear. CDR1 SGHTA and CDR2 FQGNSA come from the germline V gene. Deletions cut 2 bases from V and 2 bases from J, with 10 bases between. The CDR3 length is 15 residues. In nucleotides, the CDR3 is TGTGCCAGCAGCTTATCTATCGGGGGCAATCAGCCCCAGCATTTT. Amino acid sequence: CASSLSIGGNQPQHF.

V usage is TRBV7-6 and J usage is TRBJ2-7; 7 nucleotides match TRBD1. Germline V gene data show CDR1 as SGHVS and CDR2 as FNYEAQ. Trimming took 0 bases from V and 3 from J; bases not matched to a gene: 8. This CDR3 is 16 amino acids long. For the CDR3, the DNA is TGTGCCAGCAGCTTAGCGGCAAGGACAGGATACTACGAGCAGTACTTC. It codes for CASSLAARTGYYEQYF.

The gene calls are TRBV28 and TRBJ2-7, with 7 bases fitting TRBD2. Germline lookup yields CDR1 MDHEN and CDR2 SYDVKM. The CDR3 runs 14 residues. With 6 bases clipped from V and 3 bases from J, the junction kept 8 bases outside the gene matches. The CDR3 here is CASRGAGPFYEQYF. In DNA form, the CDR3 reads TGTGCCAGCAGGGGAGCGGGGCCATTCTACGAGCAGTACTTC.

The V gene is TRBV7-9, the J gene TRBJ2-1; 9 bases are a match to TRBD2. This CDR3 comprises 15 residues. J gave up 12 bases and V 5 bases, and 14 bases lay outside the gene matches. Germline-derived CDR1 and CDR2 are SEHNR and FQNEAQ (reference sequence). CDR3 sequence (DNA): TGTGCCAGCAGCCGAGCAGGGACTAGCAGGGTGGGGCAGTTCTTC. As protein: CASSRAGTSRVGQFF.

Notes on this clone: The same CDR3 is also encoded by other DNA sequences in this sample. This chain joins TRBV11-2 and TRBJ2-5; TRBD2 matches 13 bases. Germline-derived CDR1 and CDR2 are SGHAT and FQNNGV. J was trimmed by 4 bases and V by 5 bases; bases with no gene match: 4. The length of the CDR3 is 15 residues. This CDR3 is CASSPRLAGGETQYF. For the CDR3, the DNA is TGTGCCAGCAGCCCGAGACTAGCGGGAGGAGAGACCCAGTACTTC.

The chain recombines TRBV30 with TRBJ2-2; D may be TRBD1 (6 bases). CDR1 and CDR2 from the germline V gene are GTSNPN and SVGIG (reference sequence). The V gene lost 3 bases and the J gene lost 5 bases, with 13 bases spanning the gap. This CDR3 has 14 amino acids. Written as DNA, the CDR3 is TGTGCCTGGAGGTGGACAGACGGGACCGGGGAGCTGTTTTTT. It translates to CAWRWTDGTGELFF.

This clone has just a few counts. V and J are TRBV30 and TRBJ1-3; no clear D gene. Germline V gene data show CDR1 as GTSNPN and CDR2 as SVGIG (reference sequence). V lost 2 bases and J 0 bases, leaving 8 bases between the germline ends. The CDR3 covers 14 residues. The CDR3 sequence: CAWSFSSSGNTIYF. The CDR3, as DNA: TGTGCCTGGAGTTTCTCCAGCTCTGGAAACACCATATATTTT.

The rearrangement links TRBV7-9 to TRBJ2-3, with 14 bases lining up with TRBD2. CDR3 length: 15 amino acids. The germline V gene has CDR1 SEHNR and CDR2 FQNEAQ (reference sequence). The junction had 3 bases not matched to a gene; V was cut back by 5 bases and J by 5 bases. Here the CDR3 reads CASSLGTSGRDTQYF. The CDR3 bases are TGTGCCAGCAGCCTAGGGACTAGCGGGAGAGATACGCAGTATTTT.

The chain has TRBV7-8 and TRBJ2-5, with D tentatively TRBD2 (7 bases). Trimming took off 5 bases at V and 5 bases at J, with 18 bases between the two ends. This CDR3 is built from 15 residues. Germline loops: CDR1 SGHVS, CDR2 FQNEAQ. The CDR3 DNA reads as TGTGCCAGCAGCCCCGACGGGGGGCCAAGGGAGACCCAGTACTTC. As protein: CASSPDGGPRETQYF.